These T cell receptor beta chains were read from a single sample in a study of memory CD4+ T cells and cytomegalovirus serostatus. Assay: immunoSEQ multiplex PCR; the TCRdb copy retains only in-frame clones and omits some. The data contain tens of thousands of clones, under 80% of them singletons. Sequenced sample: memory CD4+ T cells from blood. The receptors shown here come from an adult in good health and CMV-seronegative. Each CDR3 is given with its conserved first and last residue. The D gene is left open where the match is weak. Not all rows give a size; the values are once, few, many and, for expanded clones, a class.

CDR3 protein	CDR3 DNA	V gene	clone size	J gene	D gene
CASSEISGQRLHF	TGTGCCAGCAGTGAAATCTCGGGACAGCGACTCCACTTT	TRBV6-1	-	TRBJ1-6	TRBD1
CASSPQGNANNQPQHF	TGTGCCAGCAGTCCACAGGGAAACGCGAACAATCAGCCCCAGCATTTT	TRBV27	few	TRBJ1-5	-
CASSQDLSQVYSNQPQHF	TGTGCCAGCAGCCAAGATTTGTCACAGGTTTATAGCAATCAGCCCCAGCATTTT	TRBV4-2	-	TRBJ1-5	-
CSARQGYEQFF	TGCAGTGCTAGACAGGGGTATGAGCAGTTCTTC	TRBV20-1	-	TRBJ2-1	-
CSTSRTGGSYGYTF	TGCAGCACCTCTCGGACAGGGGGCTCCTATGGCTACACCTTC	TRBV29-1	-	TRBJ1-2	TRBD1
CASSLTGQGAIEAFF	TGTGCCAGCAGTTTAACGGGACAGGGGGCTATTGAAGCTTTCTTT	TRBV27	-	TRBJ1-1	TRBD1
CASSRLGTYEQYF	TGTGCCAGCAGCCGACTCGGCACCTACGAGCAGTACTTC	TRBV11-2	-	TRBJ2-7	-
CAWSPGVRQPQHF	TGTGCCTGGAGTCCCGGGGTTAGGCAGCCCCAGCATTTT	TRBV30	-	TRBJ1-5	-
CASSPLAGTRPGQFF	TGTGCCAGCAGTCCTTTAGCGGGGACCCGCCCCGGGCAGTTCTTC	TRBV27	-	TRBJ2-1	TRBD2
CAWSPTARGYGYTF	TGTGCCTGGAGCCCGACCGCCAGGGGATATGGCTACACCTTC	TRBV30	-	TRBJ1-2	-
CAWTYLGQRDEAFF	TGTGCCTGGACCTATTTGGGACAGAGGGATGAAGCTTTCTTT	TRBV30	-	TRBJ1-1	TRBD1
CASSLAGVNTGELFF	TGCGCCAGCAGCTTGGCCGGGGTTAACACCGGGGAGCTGTTTTTT	TRBV5-1	once	TRBJ2-2	-
CASSLKETQYF	TGCGCCAGCAGCTTGAAAGAGACCCAGTACTTC	TRBV5-1	-	TRBJ2-5	-
CASSLAGTGSSEAFF	TGCGCCAGCAGCTTGGCCGGGACAGGTTCTTCTGAAGCTTTCTTT	TRBV5-1	-	TRBJ1-1	TRBD1
CASSEMFGSTGELFF	TGTGCCAGCAGTGAAATGTTTGGGAGCACCGGGGAGCTGTTTTTT	TRBV6-1	-	TRBJ2-2	-
CASRSVGYEQYF	TGTGCCAGCAGGTCGGTCGGCTACGAGCAGTACTTC	TRBV2	few	TRBJ2-7	-
CASSQGLENEQYF	TGTGCCAGCAGCCAAGGCCTAGAGAACGAGCAGTACTTC	TRBV7-3	-	TRBJ2-7	-
CASSPPQGTVRGYTF	TGTGCCAGCAGCCCCCCACAGGGTACCGTGCGTGGCTACACCTTC	TRBV7-3	-	TRBJ1-2	-
CASSLESVATNEKLFF	TGCGCCAGCAGCTTGGAGTCCGTTGCAACTAATGAAAAACTGTTTTTT	TRBV5-1	few	TRBJ1-4	-
CASSPTGTGANVLTF	TGTGCCAGCAGTCCCACAGGGACGGGGGCCAACGTCCTGACTTTC	TRBV6-5	-	TRBJ2-6	-
CASSSSGLVSYNEQFF	TGTGCCAGCAGCTCATCGGGACTAGTGTCCTACAATGAGCAGTTCTTC	TRBV9	few	TRBJ2-1	TRBD2
CASSATPRIMRNEQFF	TGTGCCAGCAGCGCGACTCCCCGGATCATGCGGAATGAGCAGTTCTTC	TRBV11-2	-	TRBJ2-1	-
CASSRGKGANYGYTF	TGTGCCAGCAGTCGAGGGAAGGGGGCTAACTATGGCTACACCTTC	TRBV6-5	few	TRBJ1-2	-
CVGGDYEQYF	TGTGTGGGCGGGGACTACGAGCAGTACTTC	TRBV19	once	TRBJ2-7	-
CSAERDRSYTF	TGCAGCGCCGAACGGGACAGGAGCTACACCTTC	TRBV29-1	-	TRBJ1-2	TRBD1
CASSLNRGRGETQYF	TGTGCCAGCAGCTTAAATCGGGGGCGCGGAGAGACCCAGTACTTC	TRBV7-9	-	TRBJ2-5	-
CASSLRRDETQYF	TGTGCCAGCAGTTTACGCAGGGACGAGACCCAGTACTTC	TRBV27	-	TRBJ2-5	-
CAIRNSSNQPQHF	TGTGCCATCAGGAACAGTAGCAATCAGCCCCAGCATTTT	TRBV10-3	-	TRBJ1-5	-
CASSSRATGELFF	TGTGCCAGCAGCTCCCGGGCCACCGGGGAGCTGTTTTTT	TRBV7-8	-	TRBJ2-2	-
CASSEAGQYIGTPFF	TGTGCCAGCAGTGAAGCGGGTCAATATATTGGGACGCCTTTCTTT	TRBV2	-	TRBJ1-1	-
CASSVLGGPGEKLFF	TGTGCCAGCAGCGTATTGGGGGGCCCGGGTGAAAAACTGTTTTTT	TRBV9	-	TRBJ1-4	-
CASSLQGSYEQYF	TGTGCCAGCAGCCTACAGGGATCCTACGAGCAGTACTTC	TRBV11-3	-	TRBJ2-7	-
CASSPRDGISGNTIYF	TGTGCCAGCAGCCCCCGGGACGGCATCTCTGGAAACACCATATATTTT	TRBV4-2	-	TRBJ1-3	-
CASSIGSQETDTQYF	TGTGCCAGTAGTATCGGGAGTCAAGAGACAGATACGCAGTATTTT	TRBV19	-	TRBJ2-3	-
CATSRVDGQAGEKLFF	TGTGCCACCAGCAGAGTAGATGGCCAGGCAGGCGAAAAACTGTTTTTT	TRBV15	-	TRBJ1-4	-
CASSVSGGGTDTQYF	TGTGCCAGCAGCGTTAGCGGGGGGGGCACAGATACGCAGTATTTT	TRBV9	-	TRBJ2-3	TRBD2
CASSSGGTNTEAFF	TGTGCCAGCAGCTCGGGAGGGACTAACACTGAAGCTTTCTTT	TRBV11-3	-	TRBJ1-1	-
CASSEARADNSPLHF	TGTGCCAGCAGTGAAGCGCGGGCAGATAATTCACCCCTCCACTTT	TRBV6-1	-	TRBJ1-6	-
CASSEGGANSPLHF	TGTGCCAGCAGCGAGGGCGGGGCTAATTCACCCCTCCACTTT	TRBV7-3	-	TRBJ1-6	-
CASSEGRLAGGFVETQYF	TGTGCCAGCAGTGAGGGCAGACTAGCGGGGGGGTTCGTGGAGACCCAGTACTTC	TRBV6-1	-	TRBJ2-5	TRBD2
CASSLDGGQNNEQFF	TGTGCCAGCAGCTTAGACGGGGGGCAAAACAATGAGCAGTTCTTC	TRBV7-2	-	TRBJ2-1	-
CAGSRPPGPETQYF	TGTGCCGGAAGCCGACCCCCTGGTCCAGAGACCCAGTACTTC	TRBV2	-	TRBJ2-5	-
CASSLGTELNEKLFF	TGCGCCAGCAGCTTGGGGACAGAACTCAATGAAAAACTGTTTTTT	TRBV5-1	-	TRBJ1-4	-
CSPTRRPVSSYNSPLHF	TGCAGCCCGACGCGCCGGCCGGTAAGCTCCTATAATTCACCCCTCCACTTT	TRBV29-1	-	TRBJ1-6	-
CASSSKGRGNQPQHF	TGTGCCAGCAGCTCGAAGGGCAGGGGGAATCAGCCCCAGCATTTT	TRBV7-8	-	TRBJ1-5	TRBD1
CASSLGQGGTNEKLFF	TGTGCCAGCAGCTTAGGACAGGGTGGAACTAATGAAAAACTGTTTTTT	TRBV7-9	-	TRBJ1-4	TRBD1
CASSRGQGAIDGYTF	TGCGCCAGCAGCCGTGGACAGGGGGCAATCGACGGCTACACCTTC	TRBV4-3	-	TRBJ1-2	TRBD1
CASSQEGRQGYQPQHF	TGCGCCAGCAGCCAAGAAGGTCGGCAGGGGTATCAGCCCCAGCATTTT	TRBV4-1	-	TRBJ1-5	-
CATSRSQGSGANVLTF	TGTGCCACCAGCAGATCACAGGGGTCTGGGGCCAACGTCCTGACTTTC	TRBV15	-	TRBJ2-6	TRBD1
CAWSRTDSGYTF	TGTGCCTGGAGTCGCACGGACAGTGGCTACACCTTC	TRBV30	-	TRBJ1-2	-
CASRPKGGQGGEAFF	TGTGCCAGTCGTCCAAAAGGTGGTCAGGGCGGTGAAGCTTTCTTT	TRBV19	-	TRBJ1-1	-
CASSPGQGETQYF	TGTGCCAGCTCACCGGGACAGGGGGAGACCCAGTACTTC	TRBV18	-	TRBJ2-5	TRBD1
CASGVDRNTGELFF	TGTGCCAGCGGGGTTGACAGGAACACCGGGGAGCTGTTTTTT	TRBV6-4	-	TRBJ2-2	-